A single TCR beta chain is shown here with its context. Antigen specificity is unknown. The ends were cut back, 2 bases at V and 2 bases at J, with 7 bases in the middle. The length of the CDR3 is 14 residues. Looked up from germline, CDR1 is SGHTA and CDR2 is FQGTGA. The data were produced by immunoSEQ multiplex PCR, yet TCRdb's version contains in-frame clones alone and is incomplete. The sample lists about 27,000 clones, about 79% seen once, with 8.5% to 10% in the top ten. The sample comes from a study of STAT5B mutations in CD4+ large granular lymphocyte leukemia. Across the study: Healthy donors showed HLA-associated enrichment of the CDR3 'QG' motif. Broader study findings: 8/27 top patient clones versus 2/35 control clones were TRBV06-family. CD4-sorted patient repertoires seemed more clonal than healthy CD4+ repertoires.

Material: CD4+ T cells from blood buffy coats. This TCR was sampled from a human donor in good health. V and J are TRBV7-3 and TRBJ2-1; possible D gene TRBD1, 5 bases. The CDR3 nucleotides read TGTGCCAGCAGCTTATCAGGGACCTACAATGAGCAGTTCTTC. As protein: CASSLSGTYNEQFF.